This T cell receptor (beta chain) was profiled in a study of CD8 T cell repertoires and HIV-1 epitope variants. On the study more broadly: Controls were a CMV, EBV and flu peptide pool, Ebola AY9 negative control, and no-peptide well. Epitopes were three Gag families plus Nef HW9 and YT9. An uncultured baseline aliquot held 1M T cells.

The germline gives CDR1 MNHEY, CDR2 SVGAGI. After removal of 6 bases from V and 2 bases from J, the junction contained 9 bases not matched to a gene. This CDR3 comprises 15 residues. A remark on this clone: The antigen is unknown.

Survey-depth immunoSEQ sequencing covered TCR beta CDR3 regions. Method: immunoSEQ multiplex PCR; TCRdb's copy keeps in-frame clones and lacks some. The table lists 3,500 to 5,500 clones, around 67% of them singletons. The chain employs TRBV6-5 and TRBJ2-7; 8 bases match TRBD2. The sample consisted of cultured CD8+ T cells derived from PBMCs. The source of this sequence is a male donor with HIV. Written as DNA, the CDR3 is TGTGCCAGCAGCTACGGGGTAGCGGGGACCTACGAGCAGTACTTC. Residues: CASSYGVAGTYEQYF.